Each of the 14 T cell receptor beta chains below was sequenced from the same sample in a study of blood T cell repertoires in COVID-19. Method: immunoSEQ multiplex PCR; TCRdb's copy keeps in-frame clones and lacks some. Of 90,000 to 120,000 clones detected, about 85% appear once; the ten largest clones hold more than 2%. The sequencing input was peripheral blood. Receptors were obtained from a human donor in a cohort sampled during active COVID-19.

The chain employs TRBV7-9 and TRBJ2-5; TRBD2 aligns across 12 bases. Unmatched junction bases numbered 6, after V lost 6 bases and J lost 7 bases. The germline CDR1 and CDR2 sequences are SEHNR and FQNEAQ (reference sequence). The CDR3 is made up of 14 amino acids. As DNA, the CDR3 is TGTGCCAGCAGTGGACTAGCGGGACTAGGGACCCAGTACTTC. Amino acid sequence: CASSGLAGLGTQYF.

The chain carries TRBV5-1 and TRBJ2-1; 8 positions match TRBD1. The CDR3 loop spans 19 amino acids. The germline V gene encodes CDR1 SGHRS and CDR2 YFSETQ. Trimming took 4 bases from V and 4 from J; bases not matched to a gene: 19. CDR3 residues: CASSPSYLDRAILYNEQFF. For the CDR3, the DNA is TGCGCCAGCAGCCCCTCATATTTGGACAGGGCTATTTTGTACAATGAGCAGTTCTTC.

CDR3 DNA sequence: TGTGCCATCGCTATAGCGGGGGGCCCAGTCACCGGGGAGCTGTTTTTT. Its protein product is CAIAIAGGPVTGELFF. The chain is built from TRBV10-3 and TRBJ2-2; 10 nucleotides align to TRBD2. The germline CDR1 and CDR2 sequences are ENHRY and SYGVKD. The CDR3 has 16 residues. V lost 8 bases and J lost 4; bases outside the gene matches: 10.

This clone has more than one count but fewer than ten. The V call is TRBV4-2, the J call TRBJ1-6, with TRBD1 matching 7 bases. Trimming removed 5 bases from V and 14 bases from J; junction bases left unmatched: 9. The CDR3 totals 13 residues. The germline gives CDR1 LGHNA, CDR2 YNFKEQ. CDR3 region: CASSSRTGEALHF. The CDR3 DNA is TGTGCCAGCAGCTCTAGGACAGGAGAGGCCCTCCACTTT.

This clone occurred once. V usage is TRBV28 and J usage is TRBJ2-1, with 7 bases aligning to TRBD1. Germline values: CDR1 MDHEN, CDR2 SYDVKM. The ends lost 2 bases at V and 6 bases at J; junction bases unmatched: 7. This CDR3 region has 15 residues. CDR3 sequence: CASSLRQGRANEQFF. CDR3 sequence (DNA): TGTGCCAGCAGTTTAAGACAGGGACGCGCCAATGAGCAGTTCTTC.

Here the CDR3 DNA reads TGCAGCGTTAGCGGAGCTAGCACAGATACGCAGTATTTT. The encoded protein is CSVSGASTDTQYF. The genes are TRBV29-1 and TRBJ2-3; maybe TRBD2 (5 bases). V lost 5 bases and J lost 0, with 9 bases in between. Germline V gene lookup returns CDR1 SQVTM and CDR2 ANQGSEA. The CDR3 runs to 13 residues.

This clone was counted only a few times. V and J are TRBV7-9 and TRBJ2-7, with TRBD2 matching over 7 bases. V was clipped by 5 bases and J by 3 bases; unmatched bases: 10. CDR1 is SEHNR and CDR2 is FQNEAQ in the germline V gene (reference sequence). The CDR3 is made up of 15 amino acids. The CDR3 here is CASSPPGLRDYEQYF. The CDR3 bases are TGTGCCAGCAGCCCGCCGGGACTAAGGGACTACGAGCAGTACTTC.

This rearrangement joins TRBV20-1 to TRBJ2-1; D gene uncertain. This CDR3 region has 11 residues. With 5 bases removed from V and 6 bases from J, the gap between germline ends came to 8 bases. CDR1 is DFQATT and CDR2 is SNEGSKA in the germline V gene (reference sequence). The chain's CDR3 is CSALGRNEQFF. The DNA of the CDR3 is TGCAGTGCTCTGGGCCGCAATGAGCAGTTCTTC.

The count of this clone is one. A clone one base away is much larger, so this may be a read error. V gene TRBV5-1 combines with J gene TRBJ2-3, with 9 positions matching TRBD2. CDR3 size: 18 residues. The junction had 13 bases not matched to a gene; V was cut back by 4 bases and J by 1 base. The germline gives CDR1 SGHRS, CDR2 YFSETQ. Here the CDR3 reads CASSKGTRGGAGTDTQYF. The CDR3 bases are TGCGCCAGCAGCAAAGGGACTCGCGGGGGGGCCGGCACAGATACGCAGTATTTT.

This clone was observed a few times. The genes are TRBV30 and TRBJ1-5, with TRBD1 matching over 7 bases. V dropped 5 bases and J dropped 7; count of bases not matched to a gene: 11. CDR1 is GTSNPN, CDR2 SVGIG, per germline (reference sequence). The CDR3 contains 14 residues. CDR3 DNA: TGTGCCTGGGCCCAGACAGGGTTAGGGCAGCCCCAGCATTTT. This gives the protein CAWAQTGLGQPQHF.

The chain carries TRBV28 and TRBJ2-1, with TRBD2 matching over 9 bases. This CDR3 is 14 amino acids long. Germline V lookup: CDR1 MDHEN, CDR2 SYDVKM. V dropped 4 bases and J dropped 9; count of bases not matched to a gene: 7. CDR3 region: CASSSASGDVEQFF. The DNA for the CDR3 is TGTGCCAGCAGTTCCGCTAGCGGGGATGTTGAGCAGTTCTTC.

The V and J genes are TRBV29-1 and TRBJ1-5; D uncertain. V lost 4 bases to trimming and J lost 10 bases, with 17 bases between them. CDR3 size: 13 residues. Germline-derived CDR1 and CDR2 are SQVTM and ANQGSEA. The CDR3 sequence: CSVAGGGFEPQHF. CDR3 bases: TGCAGCGTTGCAGGAGGAGGATTCGAACCCCAGCATTTT. Variable domain in full (rest from reference TRBV29-1 and TRBJ1-5): SAVISQKPSRDICQRGTSLTIQCQVDSQVTMMFWYRQQPGQSLTLIATANQGSEATYESGFVIDKFPISRPNLTFSTLTVSNMSPEDSSIYLCSVAGGGFEPQHFGDGTRLSIL.

In this sample, this clone turned up a few times. The chain links TRBV2 to TRBJ1-5; TRBD1 matches 7 bases. This CDR3 is 15 amino acids long. Germline V gene sequence: CDR1 SNHLY, CDR2 FYNNEI. V trimming: 7 bases; J trimming: 7 bases; junction bases outside the gene matches: 13. Here the CDR3 reads CASKYGRQGEQPQHF. CDR3 DNA: TGTGCCAGCAAATACGGTAGACAGGGTGAACAGCCCCAGCATTTT. Supplemented by reference TRBV2 and TRBJ1-5, the full variable domain reads EPEVTQTPSHQVTQMGQEVILRCVPISNHLYFYWYRQILGQKVEFLVSFYNNEISEKSEIFDDQFSVERPDGSNFTLKIRSTKLEDSAMYFCASKYGRQGEQPQHFGDGTRLSIL.

The rearrangement links TRBV14 to TRBJ1-2; D perhaps matches TRBD1 (6 bases). With 1 base removed from V and 6 bases from J, the gap between germline ends came to 12 bases. The length of the CDR3 is 14 residues. Germline assignment: CDR1 SGHDN and CDR2 FVKESK. For the CDR3, the DNA is TGTGCCAGCAGCCAAGGGGGGGGGCTCCATGGCTACACCTTC. This codes for CASSQGGGLHGYTF.